The present entry profiles one T cell receptor beta chain with its context. This clonotype was recorded a few times. Its binding antigen is unknown. Per-base qualities were not stored, and no clone one base away is much larger. This sample is part of a study of massively parallel sequencing of T cell beta chains (dated 2009 in TCRdb). Background for the entire study: The study profiled human TCR beta CDR3 diversity in peripheral blood using 5'-RACE, Illumina short-read sequencing and a dedicated short-read assembly strategy. What the work shows at the level of the full study, not this receptor alone: A single sequence read was the only support for most clonotypes (21,973 of 33,664), which could in principle inflate the apparent diversity. Across the 33,664 distinct clonotypes, single-copy clonotypes accounted for 55% to 80% of clonotypes yet represented only around 18% of assemblies. By subsampling, clonotype counts were shown to rise linearly with read number, indicating that sequencing depth was far from saturation. CDR3 beta lengths ranging from 21 to 81 nucleotides were observed, with a peak at 45 nucleotides. Preferential PCR amplification of some TRBV and TRBJ sequences may have skewed the reported gene usage frequencies. A unique TRBV gene could be assigned to only about 23,000 (around 70%) of the clonotypes. Because the RNA was pooled from many donors, the results reflect population-average clonotype abundance rather than any individual repertoire. TRBV usage was found to range from 0.01% for TRBV17 to 22% to 25% for TRBV20-1, and TRBJ usage was found to range from about 1.5% for TRBJ2-6 to about 17% for TRBJ2-1.

Everyone in the donor pool was aged about 18 to 40 years, and the pool included around 400 males and some 150 females. Peripheral leukocyte polyA+ RNA was isolated from about 170 liters of pooled peripheral blood. For starting material, the researchers used a commercial mRNA preparation made from normal human peripheral blood leukocytes pooled across under 600 individuals. From the germline V gene (reference sequence), CDR1 is LNHDA and CDR2 is SQIVND. The trim is 2 bases for V and 2 bases for J, with a gap of 7 bases between the germline ends. The CDR3 spans 13 residues, from the cysteine through the phenylalanine. Here the CDR3 DNA is all that survives: 39 bases in frame from base 1. The instrument was an Illumina Genome Analyzer II. A RACE product of about 520 bp was obtained after two rounds of nested PCR with TRBC1/TRBC2-specific primers and was gel-purified. First-strand cDNA was made with a TRBC-specific primer plus a template-switching oligonucleotide, which provided a 5' anchor for RACE. Because the RACE amplicon was too long for direct short-read sequencing, the RACE amplicon was concatemerized by ligation and sheared by sonication. PAGE was used to isolate a size fraction of 100 to 300 bp, and that fraction then underwent shotgun sequencing on the Illumina platform. Separate runs on an Illumina GAII yielded 18.8 million 36-nt reads and 21.7 million 50-nt single-end reads. On the authors' methods: Assembly of the pooled some 40,000,000 reads was performed with iSSAKE using parameters -m 15, -o 2 and -r 0.7. Seeds for the de novo CDR3 beta assemblies came from reads aligning to the ends of Ensembl TRBV gene predictions that carried unmatched junctional bases. Clonotype abundance was estimated from the count of matching assembled contigs rather than from raw read depth. Among the assembled clonotypes, about 2,000 (roughly 6%) contained in-frame stop codons and were discarded, which left some 35,000 productive clonotypes. Of the 288 unique TCR sequences obtained by Sanger sequencing of cloned RACE products, about 68% were also present in the Illumina assembly. TCRdb reprocessing: public reads trimmed at Q25 with fastp, clones called with MiXCR, in-frame beta chains kept. Identical CDR3 proteins give one entry, which carries the most common genes and DNA. The V and J calls follow TCRdb's processing rather than the paper's. This sample lists under 4,500 distinct CDR3 sequences; around two fifths were detected once. The biggest ten clones account for about 3.1% of the sample.

This clonotype was sampled from a pool of human donors in good health; the sample was commercial RNA pooled from many donors. The sequence is built from TRBV19 and TRBJ2-7, with the D gene call left open. The sequencing sample was made of commercial RNA from peripheral blood pooled from many donors. The encoded CDR3 is CASSITRAYEQYF. The DNA reads as follows: TGTGCCAGTAGTATAACCAGAGCCTACGAGCAGTACTTC.